These T cell receptor beta chains were read from a single sample in a study of synovial regulatory T cells in juvenile arthritis. Clones were read by immunoSEQ multiplex PCR, and TCRdb kept only the in-frame ones, dropping some. The sample includes over 9,000 clones. The sequenced material came from Treg cells from blood. The receptor set was obtained from a donor aged 2-30 years with juvenile idiopathic arthritis. CDR3s include the opening cysteine and the closing phenylalanine or tryptophan. Clone size is stated in some rows and not others, as once, few, many or a class when expanded.

v_call,j_call,clone_size,cdr3_aa
TRBV6-1,TRBJ2-5,.,CASSGSWLAGGETQYF
TRBV21-1,TRBJ2-3,.,CASSTTRRRLWATSSRGTQYF
TRBV6-5,TRBJ1-2,.,CASSYSRSGVGYTF
TRBV9,TRBJ2-3,.,CASSVASGTTSGGTDTQYF
TRBV5-1,TRBJ2-1,.,CASSYDSTGYNEQFF
TRBV19,TRBJ1-1,medium-sized,CASKGSAAFRPEAFF
TRBV5-4,TRBJ2-3,.,CASSFGGSTDTQYF
TRBV6-5,TRBJ1-2,.,CASSYGRQVGKRTF
TRBV25-1,TRBJ2-1,.,CASSALRGGLSSYNEQFF
TRBV19,TRBJ1-3,medium-sized,CASSIGQTSGNTIYF
TRBV29-1,TRBJ1-1,.,CSVAQVRGIEAFF
TRBV19,TRBJ2-3,.,CASSMLAGSTDTQYF
TRBV9,TRBJ2-6,.,CASSVRRGYSGANVLTF
TRBV4-3,TRBJ1-1,.,CASSQDRTRGDTEAFF
TRBV5-6,TRBJ2-4,medium-sized,CASSSVDLAKNIQYF
TRBV7-6,TRBJ1-6,.,CASSRRPTENSPLHF
TRBV7-2,TRBJ2-7,.,CASSLRPTTIQQYF
TRBV7-9,TRBJ2-7,.,CASSLSGRAGYEQYF
TRBV7-2,TRBJ2-2,.,CASSFRRLNRGGELFF
TRBV10-3,TRBJ2-3,.,CAISVGEAGTDTQYF
TRBV5-4,TRBJ2-3,.,CASSLGRSDTQYF
TRBV27,TRBJ2-6,.,CASSLGGAGANVLTF
TRBV4-1,TRBJ1-2,.,CASSQEFVTGGKTTF
TRBV2,TRBJ1-6,.,CASHRGPRSPLHF
TRBV7-9,TRBJ1-4,.,CASSLGDTATNEKLFF
TRBV5-1,TRBJ2-1,.,CASSPRTLSSYNEQFF
TRBV6-5,TRBJ1-1,.,CASRLVGLADTEAFF
TRBV5-4,TRBJ2-2,medium-sized,CASSLTSGFTGELFF
TRBV15,TRBJ1-4,.,CATSREFGRTGYEKLFF
TRBV10-3,TRBJ2-1,.,CAIRETGNEQFF
TRBV21-1,TRBJ1-2,.,CARDRVAPTENYGYTF
TRBV21-1,TRBJ2-7,.,CATAREGALEQYF
TRBV7-6,TRBJ2-7,.,CASSSRSPTDEQYF
TRBV4-3,TRBJ2-5,.,CASSQGGGAFKTQYF
TRBV27,TRBJ2-2,.,CASTRRYQQGRENTGELFF
TRBV29-1,TRBJ2-1,.,CSVEWMIARANNEQFF
TRBV6-1,TRBJ1-1,.,CASSRQGNTEAFF
TRBV28,TRBJ2-5,.,CASSLWGLAKVGTQYF
TRBV5-4,TRBJ1-2,.,CASSSGTGGLRGYTF
TRBV10-3,TRBJ2-3,.,CATGSGLDTQYF
TRBV15,TRBJ2-7,.,CATGRDIGEQYF
TRBV5-1,TRBJ1-2,.,CASSFLKGYGYTF
TRBV20-1,TRBJ1-4,.,CSARRDEKLFF
TRBV29-1,TRBJ1-1,.,CSVKQSMNTEAFF
TRBV7-8,TRBJ2-5,.,CASTIRQGVGTQYF
TRBV27,TRBJ2-1,.,CASKTTSGRVYNEQFF
TRBV7-9,TRBJ2-2,.,CASSQGQSLGELFF
TRBV6-6,TRBJ2-1,.,CASRGLVYNEQFF
TRBV5-1,TRBJ1-6,.,CASSSGPSNSPLHF
TRBV4-1,TRBJ2-3,.,CASSQPGLAGGPQYF